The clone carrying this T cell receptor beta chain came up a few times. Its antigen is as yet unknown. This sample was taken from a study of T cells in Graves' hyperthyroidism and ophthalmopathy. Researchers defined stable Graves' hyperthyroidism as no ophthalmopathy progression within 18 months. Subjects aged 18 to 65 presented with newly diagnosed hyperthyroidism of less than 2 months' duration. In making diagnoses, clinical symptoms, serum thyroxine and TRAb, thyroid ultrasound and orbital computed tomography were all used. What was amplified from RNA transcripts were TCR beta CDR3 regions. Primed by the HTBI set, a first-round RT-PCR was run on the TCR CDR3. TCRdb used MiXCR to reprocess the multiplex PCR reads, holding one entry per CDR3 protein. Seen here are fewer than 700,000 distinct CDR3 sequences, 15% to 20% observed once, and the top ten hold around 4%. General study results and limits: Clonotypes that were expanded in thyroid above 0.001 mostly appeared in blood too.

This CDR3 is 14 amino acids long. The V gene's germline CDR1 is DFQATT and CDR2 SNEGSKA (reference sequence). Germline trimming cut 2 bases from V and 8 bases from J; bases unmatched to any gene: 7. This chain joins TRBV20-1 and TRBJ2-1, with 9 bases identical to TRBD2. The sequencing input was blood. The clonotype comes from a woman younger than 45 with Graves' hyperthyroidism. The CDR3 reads CSARRLAGSDEQFF. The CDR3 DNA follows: TGCAGTGCTAGAAGGCTAGCGGGATCTGATGAGCAGTTCTTC.